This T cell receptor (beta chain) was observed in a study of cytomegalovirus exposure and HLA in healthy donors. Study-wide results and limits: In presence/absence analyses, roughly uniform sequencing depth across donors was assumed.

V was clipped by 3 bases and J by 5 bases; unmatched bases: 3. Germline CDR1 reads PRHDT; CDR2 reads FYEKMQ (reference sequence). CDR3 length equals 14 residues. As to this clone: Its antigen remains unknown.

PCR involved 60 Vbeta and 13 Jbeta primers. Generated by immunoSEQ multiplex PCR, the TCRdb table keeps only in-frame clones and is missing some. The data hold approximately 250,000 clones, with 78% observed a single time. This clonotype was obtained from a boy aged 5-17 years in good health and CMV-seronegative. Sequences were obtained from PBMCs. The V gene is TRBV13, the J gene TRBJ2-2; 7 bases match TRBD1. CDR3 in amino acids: CASSLYRGTGELFF. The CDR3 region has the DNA TGTGCCAGCAGCTTGTACAGGGGAACCGGGGAGCTGTTTTTT.